This passage covers 21 T cell receptor beta chains from one sample sequenced in a study of T-cell memory formation after mild COVID-19. TCRdb re-derived calls from the 5' RACE reads in MiXCR, one entry per CDR3 protein. The sample has about 290,000 distinct CDR3 sequences; more than 15% are singletons. Sequencing used PBMCs or a T cell subset sorted from them (not recorded which). The receptor set was obtained from a man aged 18 to 35 who had mild COVID-19 (a few samples of this study predate the infection). Cell type and time point are not known.

This clonotype turned up a few times. This chain connects TRBV10-3 to TRBJ1-1; a weak D match, TRBD1 (5 bases). V lost 11 bases, J lost 10 bases, and 20 bases lay in between. The CDR3 totals 12 residues. Germline V lookup: CDR1 ENHRY, CDR2 SYGVKD. This CDR3 reads CASRSGEGVAFF. DNA of the CDR3: TGTGCCTCCCGTTCGGGGGAAGGGGTAGCTTTCTTT.

The chain carries TRBV10-1 and TRBJ1-1, with D unclear. Trimming pared 4 bases from V and 1 base from J, leaving 7 bases between. The CDR3 totals 13 residues. Germline V CDR1 and CDR2: WNHNN, SYGVQD (reference sequence). Written as DNA, the CDR3 is TGCGCCAGCAGTGTAGCACGGAACACTGAAGCTTTCTTT. Protein sequence: CASSVARNTEAFF.

This clonotype was seen only a few times. In DNA, the CDR3 is TGTGCCAGCAGCCCGCCGGGAGAGGCGCGTGGCTACACCTTC. Amino acid sequence: CASSPPGEARGYTF. The rearrangement links TRBV7-2 to TRBJ1-2; D call uncertain. The ends were cut back, 5 bases at V and 7 bases at J, with 17 bases in the middle. CDR1 is SGHTA, CDR2 FQGNSA, per germline. CDR3 size: 14 residues. The full variable domain, rest sourced from reference TRBV7-2 and TRBJ1-2, is GAGVSQSPSNKVTEKGKDVELRCDPISGHTALYWYRQSLGQGLEFLIYFQGNSAPDKSGLPSDRFSAERTGGSVSTLTIQRTQQEDSAVYLCASSPPGEARGYTFGSGTRLTVV.

The V and J genes are TRBV6-5 and TRBJ1-2; D is possibly TRBD1 (6 bases). V lost 0 bases, J lost 8 bases, and 13 bases lay in between. Germline V gene sequence: CDR1 MNHEY, CDR2 SVGAGI. This CDR3 spans 14 amino acids. CDR3 sequence reads: CASSYSDGGWGYTF. The DNA for the CDR3 is TGTGCCAGCAGTTACTCGGACGGGGGCTGGGGCTACACCTTC.

Notes on this clonotype: At one end, the junction sequence differs from germline, possibly due to a read error. The rearrangement uses TRBV5-5 and TRBJ1-1, with D maybe TRBD1 (5 bases). Germline values: CDR1 SGHKS, CDR2 YYEKEE (reference sequence). This CDR3 spans 13 amino acids. In DNA form, the CDR3 reads TGTGCCAGCAGCTACGCCGGGGGGACTGTAGCTTTCTTT. Translated, it gives CASSYAGGTVAFF.

This clonotype was observed a handful of times. The CDR3 region is CSALPGGLRSNQPQHF. CDR3 in DNA: TGCAGTGCCCTCCCCGGAGGGCTTCGAAGCAATCAGCCCCAGCATTTT. The rearrangement uses TRBV20-1 and TRBJ1-5; D remains unclear. With 6 bases removed from V and 1 base from J, the gap between germline ends came to 19 bases. Germline assignment: CDR1 DFQATT and CDR2 SNEGSKA (reference sequence). The CDR3 runs to 16 residues.

In this sample, this clonotype turned up a few times. The final CDR3 position lacks the conserved phenylalanine or tryptophan, pointing to a likely read error. The DNA is left out, because the CDR3 cannot be placed on it with certainty; the CDR3 is given as TCRdb lists it. The chain couples TRBV12-3 or TRBV12-4 to TRBJ1-4; the table's D call, TRBD1, has no DNA check behind it. The CDR3 extends over 11 residues, inclusive of both ends. This CDR3 reads CASRETGRPSG.

This chain uses TRBV5-1 with TRBJ2-1, with 8 bases identical to TRBD1. Germline V gives CDR1 SGHRS, CDR2 YFSETQ. J was trimmed by 7 bases and V by 4 bases; bases with no gene match: 10. This CDR3 has 15 residues. The CDR3 reads CASSPRTGQENEQFF. CDR3 DNA sequence: TGCGCCAGCAGCCCCCGGACGGGACAGGAAAATGAGCAGTTCTTC.

In its sample, this clonotype was seen many times. This rearrangement joins TRBV29-1 to TRBJ2-2; D possibly corresponds to TRBD2 (6 bases). Germline CDR1 is SQVTM and CDR2 is ANQGSEA. This CDR3 comprises 12 residues. Trimming took 6 bases from V and 13 from J, leaving 18 bases between them. CDR3 nucleotides: TGCAGCGTGAAGCGCCCGGGGGTAGGGCTGTTTTTT. It specifies CSVKRPGVGLFF.

This clonotype was observed a handful of times. The chain uses TRBV2 and TRBJ2-5, with TRBD2 matching over 10 bases. CDR1 and CDR2 (germline): SNHLY, FYNNEI. V dropped 11 bases and J dropped 7; count of bases not matched to a gene: 16. This CDR3 region has 15 residues. CDR3 in amino acids: CAPEKLAGALGTQYF. In nucleotides, the CDR3 is TGTGCCCCAGAAAAGCTAGCGGGGGCTTTAGGGACCCAGTACTTC.

In its sample, this clonotype was seen a few times. The chain recombines TRBV6-5 with TRBJ1-1; TRBD1 might be the D (5 bases). Trimming shortened V by 2 bases and J by 5 bases, and 18 bases separated the two germline ends. This CDR3 contains 16 residues. Germline V gives CDR1 MNHEY, CDR2 SVGAGI. The CDR3 here is CASSYDVGWGDTEAFF. DNA for the CDR3: TGTGCCAGCAGTTACGACGTCGGTTGGGGCGATACTGAAGCTTTCTTT.

The chain couples TRBV11-2 to TRBJ2-5; 12 nucleotides match TRBD1. Germline V gene sequence: CDR1 SGHAT, CDR2 FQNNGV. The CDR3 consists of 17 residues. J was trimmed by 5 bases and V by 5 bases; bases with no gene match: 12. DNA of the CDR3: TGTGCCAGCAGCCTCGGGACAGGGGGCGTCGAGTCGGAGACCCAGTACTTC. Amino acid sequence: CASSLGTGGVESETQYF.

The V call is TRBV12-3 or TRBV12-4, the J call TRBJ1-1; a weak D match, TRBD1 (5 bases). Trimming removed 8 bases at V and 3 bases at J, with 13 bases between. The CDR3 contains 13 residues. The CDR3 DNA sequence: TGTGCCAGCGCAGGTCAGGGTTACACTGAAGCTTTCTTT. Encoded protein: CASAGQGYTEAFF.

This rearrangement joins TRBV7-9 to TRBJ2-3; 10 nucleotides agree with TRBD2. Germline assignment: CDR1 SEHNR and CDR2 FQNEAQ (reference sequence). V lost 4 bases to trimming and J lost 8 bases; unmatched junction nucleotides: 12. The CDR3 spans 16 residues. CDR3 sequence reads: CASSSGLAGAPGTQYF. The CDR3 DNA reads as TGTGCCAGCAGCTCCGGGCTAGCGGGGGCCCCAGGTACGCAGTATTTT.

This clonotype was seen a few times. The V gene is TRBV18, the J gene TRBJ1-5; TRBD1 aligns across 7 bases. The trim removed 1 base at V and 7 bases at J, leaving 7 bases unmatched. From germline, CDR1 is KGHSH and CDR2 LQKENI. CDR3 length: 15 residues. The CDR3, as DNA: TGTGCCAGCTCACCACAGACAGGGTCAAAACAGCCCCAGCATTTT. The encoded protein is CASSPQTGSKQPQHF. Full variable domain (missing parts from reference TRBV18 and TRBJ1-5): NAGVMQNPRHLVRRRGQEARLRCSPMKGHSHVYWYRQLPEEGLKFMVYLQKENIIDESGMPKERFSAEFPKEGPSILRIQQVVRGDSAAYFCASSPQTGSKQPQHFGDGTRLSIL.

This clonotype was counted between two and nine times. The J gene is TRBJ1-1, the V gene TRBV29-1; TRBD1 agrees at 10 bases. The CDR3 length is 13 residues. Germline assignment: CDR1 SQVTM and CDR2 ANQGSEA. The V and J ends lost 5 bases and 5 bases, in that order; junction bases with no gene match: 5. In DNA, the CDR3 is TGCAGCGTTACCGGGACAGGGGAGACTGAAGCTTTCTTT. It is translated as CSVTGTGETEAFF. Based on the CDR3 plus reference TRBV29-1 and TRBJ1-1, the full variable domain is SAVISQKPSRDICQRGTSLTIQCQVDSQVTMMFWYRQQPGQSLTLIATANQGSEATYESGFVIDKFPISRPNLTFSTLTVSNMSPEDSSIYLCSVTGTGETEAFFGQGTRLTVV.

Only a few counts were recorded for this clonotype. This chain joins TRBV7-9 and TRBJ1-6; tentative D call: TRBD1 (5 bases). The CDR3 loop spans 15 amino acids. Germline CDR1 is SEHNR and CDR2 is FQNEAQ (reference sequence). The ends were cut back, 1 base at V and 6 bases at J, with 10 bases in the middle. The DNA for the CDR3 is TGTGCCAGCAGCTTAGAGTTAGGGGTTAATTCACCCCTCCACTTT. Encoded protein: CASSLELGVNSPLHF.

Many counts were recorded for this clonotype. This chain joins TRBV12-3 or TRBV12-4 and TRBJ2-3, with 8 bases identical to TRBD1. The CDR3 sequence is 15 residues long. V trimming: 5 bases; J trimming: 4 bases; junction bases outside the gene matches: 8. CDR3: CASSGGQTGADTQYF. In nucleotides, the CDR3 is TGTGCCAGCAGTGGGGGCCAGACAGGGGCAGATACGCAGTATTTT.

This clonotype was seen ten or more times. The chain combines TRBV30 with TRBJ2-7; possibly TRBD1 for D (5 bases). Trimming took off 0 bases at V and 6 bases at J, with 18 bases between the two ends. Germline lookup yields CDR1 GTSNPN and CDR2 SVGIG (reference sequence). This CDR3 comprises 15 residues. This CDR3 is CAWSVGATALAEQYF. CDR3 nucleotides: TGTGCCTGGAGTGTAGGGGCGACGGCCCTGGCCGAGCAGTACTTC.

This clonotype showed up just a few times. The chain recombines TRBV23-1 with TRBJ2-7; 7 positions match TRBD1. TRBV23-1 is an ORF, with its function uncertain. The CDR3 consists of 15 residues. The junction had 10 bases not matched to a gene; V was cut back by 3 bases and J by 5 bases. CDR3 sequence: CASSHLDRVGHEQYF. DNA for the CDR3: TGCGCCAGCAGTCACCTCGACAGGGTAGGGCACGAGCAGTACTTC.

CDR3 sequence reads: CASSLRVGDGAYEQYF. The CDR3 nucleotides are TGCGCCAGCAGCTTGAGGGTAGGGGATGGAGCCTACGAGCAGTACTTC. The rearrangement joins TRBV5-1 to TRBJ2-7, with D perhaps matching TRBD1 (5 bases). Germline V gene data show CDR1 as SGHRS and CDR2 as YFSETQ. CDR3 length equals 16 residues. Trimming removed 1 base at V and 2 bases at J, with 16 bases between. Drawing the rest from reference TRBV5-1 and TRBJ2-7, the complete variable domain is KAGVTQTPRYLIKTRGQQVTLSCSPISGHRSVSWYQQTPGQGLQFLFEYFSETQRNKGNFPGRFSGRQFSNSRSEMNVSTLELGDSALYLCASSLRVGDGAYEQYFGPGTRLTVT.